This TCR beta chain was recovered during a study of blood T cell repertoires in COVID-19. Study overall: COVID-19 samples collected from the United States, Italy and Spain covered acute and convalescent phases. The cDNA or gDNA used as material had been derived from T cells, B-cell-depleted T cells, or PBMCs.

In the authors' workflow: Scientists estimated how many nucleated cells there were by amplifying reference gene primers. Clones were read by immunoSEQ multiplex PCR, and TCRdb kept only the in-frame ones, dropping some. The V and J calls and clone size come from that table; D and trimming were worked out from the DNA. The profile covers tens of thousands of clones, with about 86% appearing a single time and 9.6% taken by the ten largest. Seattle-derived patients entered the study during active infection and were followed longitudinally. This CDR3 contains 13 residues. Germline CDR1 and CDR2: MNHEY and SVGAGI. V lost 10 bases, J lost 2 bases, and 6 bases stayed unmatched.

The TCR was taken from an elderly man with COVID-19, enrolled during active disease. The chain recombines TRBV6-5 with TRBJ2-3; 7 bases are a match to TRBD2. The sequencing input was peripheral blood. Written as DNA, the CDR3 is TGTGCCACCCGAGCGGGAACCACAGATACGCAGTATTTT. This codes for CATRAGTTDTQYF.